The 10 T cell receptor beta chains below come from one sample, sequenced in a study of T cell repertoires in cytomegalovirus infection. MiXCR, run by TCRdb on the reads, gives a single entry per CDR3 protein. The table shows 900,000 to 950,000 distinct CDR3 sequences, with around 30% occurring only once. No antigens are known for them. The sequences come from cultured CD8+ T cells from PBMCs, collected from culture after CMV antigen stimulation. The source is a human donor in good health (CMV status not recorded). Some clones in this sample may be carry-over from other donors' samples.

This chain joins TRBV13 and TRBJ2-1, with D possibly TRBD1 on 6 matching bases. Germline CDR1 PRHDT, CDR2 FYEKMQ (reference sequence). CDR3 length: 13 amino acids. V lost 2 bases to trimming and J lost 6 bases, with 8 bases between them. The CDR3, as DNA: TGTGCCAGCAGCTTAAAACAGGGCAATGAGCAGTTCTTC. Residues: CASSLKQGNEQFF.

To note about this clonotype: With a much larger clone just one base away, this may be a read error. The chain couples TRBV7-9 to TRBJ1-5; D is undetermined. This CDR3 has 12 amino acids. The germline V gene has CDR1 SEHNR and CDR2 FQNEAQ (reference sequence). V gave up 6 bases and J gave up 0 bases, with 3 bases separating them. The CDR3 DNA sequence: TGTGCCAGCAGGAATAGCAATCAGCCCCAGCATTTT. Translation gives CASRNSNQPQHF. The whole variable domain, filled in from reference TRBV7-9 and TRBJ1-5, reads DTGVSQNPRHKITKRGQNVTFRCDPISEHNRLYWYRQTLGQGPEFLTYFQNEAQLEKSRLLSDRFSAERPKGSFSTLEIQRTEQGDSAMYLCASRNSNQPQHFGDGTRLSIL.

This clonotype was recorded at least ten times. The V call is TRBV14, the J call TRBJ2-2; D may be TRBD1 (5 bases). The germline V gene has CDR1 SGHDN and CDR2 FVKESK. V gave up 7 bases and J gave up 1 base, with 7 bases separating them. CDR3 size: 13 residues. CDR3 sequence reads: CASMGLNTGELFF. The CDR3 bases are TGTGCCAGCATGGGGCTGAACACCGGGGAGCTGTTTTTT.

This clonotype was observed many times. V and J are TRBV4-1 and TRBJ2-1, with TRBD2 matching 9 bases. CDR1 is MGHRA and CDR2 is YSYEKL in the germline V gene. The CDR3 totals 14 residues. The V gene end was trimmed by 4 bases and the J gene end by 5 bases; junction bases not matched to a gene: 3. Here the CDR3 DNA reads TGCGCCAGCAGCCGTAGCGGGGGAAACAATGAGCAGTTCTTC. Its translation is CASSRSGGNNEQFF.

This clonotype has a handful of counts. The chain has TRBV10-3 and TRBJ2-3; D possibly uses TRBD1 or TRBD2 (5 bases each). In germline, CDR1 is ENHRY, CDR2 SYGVKD. Deletions cut 3 bases from V and 3 bases from J, with 16 bases between. This CDR3 has 16 amino acids. The CDR3 nucleotides read TGTGCCATCAGTGAAGGGGCGGGTTGGGGGACAGATACGCAGTATTTT. This gives the protein CAISEGAGWGTDTQYF.

By sample share, this clonotype is medium-sized. The CDR3 here is CASSEYGLAEETQYF. CDR3 nucleotides: TGTGCCAGCAGTGAATATGGACTAGCCGAGGAGACCCAGTACTTC. The rearrangement links TRBV25-1 to TRBJ2-5; TRBD2 agrees at 8 bases. Per germline, CDR1 MGHDK and CDR2 SYGVNS. With V trimmed by 0 bases and J by 5 bases, 5 bases remained unmatched. This CDR3 comprises 15 residues.

In its sample, this clonotype was seen many times. The rearrangement uses TRBV7-2 and TRBJ2-3; D tentatively reads TRBD1 or TRBD2 (5 bases each). Trimming took off 4 bases at V and 1 base at J, with 12 bases between the two ends. CDR3 length: 15 amino acids. Germline V gene sequence: CDR1 SGHTA, CDR2 FQGNSA. CDR3 DNA sequence: TGTGCCAGCAGCTCGGGTTGGGACCGCACAGATACGCAGTATTTT. Protein product: CASSSGWDRTDTQYF.

The chain joins TRBV6-8 to TRBJ2-1; a weak D match, TRBD2 (6 bases). Trimming took 10 bases from V and 2 from J, leaving 12 bases between them. Germline V gives CDR1 MNHGY, CDR2 SAAAGT. This CDR3 region has 13 residues. CDR3 sequence (DNA): TGTGCCAACAGCCGCGGGACCTACAATGAGCAGTTCTTC. Translating gives CANSRGTYNEQFF.

The rearrangement joins TRBV2 to TRBJ2-7; TRBD2 matches 10 bases. V dropped 10 bases and J dropped 0; count of bases not matched to a gene: 6. This CDR3 is 14 amino acids long. Per germline, CDR1 SNHLY and CDR2 FYNNEI. The CDR3 nucleotides are TGTGCCACATCACTAGCGGGGAGCTCCTACGAGCAGTACGTC. This codes for CATSLAGSSYEQYV.

This clonotype was seen a few times. V gene TRBV15 combines with J gene TRBJ1-6; no clear D gene. Between the trimmed V and J ends, which lost 3 bases and 7 bases, there was a span of 10 bases. The CDR3 has 14 amino acids. Germline loops: CDR1 LNHNV, CDR2 YYDKDF (reference sequence). The CDR3 coding sequence is TGTGCCACCAGCAGGGGGTCTTCGAATTCACCCCTCCACTTT. It yields the protein CATSRGSSNSPLHF.